A selection of T cell receptor beta chains follows, all from one sample in a study of T cell responses to AZD1222 COVID-19 vaccine. The table came from immunoSEQ multiplex PCR; TCRdb's copy has only in-frame clones and leaves some out. The sample holds about 160,000 clones, around 90% seen once. Sequencing used peripheral blood, obtained 28 days after the second AZD1222 dose. These TCRs come from an adult who received the AZD1222 COVID-19 vaccine. Each CDR3 is given with its conserved first and last residue. D genes are given only for firm matches. Not all rows give a size; the values are once, few, many and, for expanded clones, a class.

J gene	V gene	D gene	clone size	CDR3 DNA	CDR3 protein
TRBJ2-7	TRBV2	TRBD2	once	TGTGCCAGCACCGCGGGTAGACTAGCGGGATCGGCCGAGCAGTACTTC	CASTAGRLAGSAEQYF
TRBJ2-2	TRBV6-4	TRBD1	.	TGTGCCAGCAGTAGATTCGGGACAGGGGCTAACACCGGGGAGCTGTTTTTT	CASSRFGTGANTGELFF
TRBJ1-2	TRBV28	.	few	TGTGCCAGCAGTTTATCCCGCGAGGGGGGCTACACCTTC	CASSLSREGGYTF
TRBJ2-2	TRBV5-5	TRBD2	.	TGTGCCAGCAGGGTAGCGGGAGGGCTCACCGGGGAGCTGTTTTTT	CASRVAGGLTGELFF
TRBJ1-2	TRBV15	.	.	TGTGCCACCAGTCAACTACAGGATTTTATGAACTATGGCTACACCTTC	CATSQLQDFMNYGYTF
TRBJ1-6	TRBV19	.	.	TGTGCCAGTAAGAAGGGGCAGGGGAATTCACCCCTCCACTTT	CASKKGQGNSPLHF
TRBJ1-1	TRBV6-5	TRBD1	.	TGTGCCACCGAGGCAGGGGGGAACACTGAAGCTTTCTTT	CATEAGGNTEAFF
TRBJ2-1	TRBV24-1	TRBD2	once	TGTGCCACCAGTGACCCTAGCGGGAGGGCCCCCACGTACAATGAGCAGTTCTTC	CATSDPSGRAPTYNEQFF
TRBJ2-7	TRBV2	.	many	TGTGCCAGCAGTGGCGGGGACGACTCCTACGAGCAGTACTTC	CASSGGDDSYEQYF
TRBJ1-2	TRBV5-4	.	.	TGTGCCAGCAGCCCCGGATGGCATGGCTACACCTTC	CASSPGWHGYTF
TRBJ1-3	TRBV7-8	.	.	TGTGCCAGCAGCTTAGTTGGTACTGGAAACACCATATATTTT	CASSLVGTGNTIYF
TRBJ2-3	TRBV19	TRBD2	.	TGTGCCAGTAGTATAGGACTAGCGGGAGCTACAGATACGCAGTATTTT	CASSIGLAGATDTQYF
TRBJ1-4	TRBV6-5	.	.	TGTGCCAGCACCGTGGGGGGGACCGCCGAAAAACTGTTTTTT	CASTVGGTAEKLFF
TRBJ2-1	TRBV9	TRBD2	.	TGTGCCAGCAGCGCCCTACTAGCGGGAGCCTACAATGAGCAGTTCTTC	CASSALLAGAYNEQFF
TRBJ2-2	TRBV19	.	.	TGTGCCAGTAACCCCGTAGGCGGCACCGGGGAGCTGTTTTTT	CASNPVGGTGELFF
TRBJ2-1	TRBV11-3	.	.	TGTGCCAGCAGCTCCTTGGAGGGATACAATGAGCAGTTCTTC	CASSSLEGYNEQFF
TRBJ1-2	TRBV10-3	TRBD1	.	TGTGCCATCAGTGGGGGGACAGGGCTTGTATATGGCTACACCTTC	CAISGGTGLVYGYTF
TRBJ1-5	TRBV2	.	.	TGTGCCAGCAGTGTGGAGGCAAATCAGCCCCAGCATTTT	CASSVEANQPQHF
TRBJ2-5	TRBV3-1/TRBV3-2	.	.	TGTGCCAGCAGCCAAGGACTAGTTAAGTCCCAAGAGACCCAGTACTTC	CASSQGLVKSQETQYF
TRBJ2-1	TRBV19	TRBD2	.	TGTGCCAGTAGTATCTTCGGACTAGCGGAGTACAATGAGCAGTTCTTC	CASSIFGLAEYNEQFF
TRBJ1-1	TRBV29-1	.	.	TGCAGCGTTGATAGGGCCGGGAACACTGAAGCTTTCTTT	CSVDRAGNTEAFF
TRBJ2-1	TRBV10-1	TRBD2	.	TGCGCCAGCAGTGAGTCCACTAGCGGATATGAGGATGAGCAGTTCTTC	CASSESTSGYEDEQFF
TRBJ1-2	TRBV6-2/TRBV6-3	TRBD1	.	TGTGCCAGCAGTTTTGGCAGGGGGTCTAACTATGGCTACACCTTC	CASSFGRGSNYGYTF
TRBJ1-5	TRBV24-1	.	.	TGTGCCACCAGTGTTAGGGGGAGCAATCAGCCCCAGCATTTT	CATSVRGSNQPQHF
TRBJ1-2	TRBV28	TRBD1	.	TGTGCCAGCAGTTCCGGACAGGGGAGGTATGGCTACACCTTC	CASSSGQGRYGYTF
TRBJ1-1	TRBV5-1	.	.	TGCGCCAGCAGCTCCGACGGGACGGCGATGAACACTGAAGCTTTCTTT	CASSSDGTAMNTEAFF
TRBJ2-7	TRBV27	.	.	TGTGCCAGCACCACGGACTGGAGCTCCTACGAGCAGTACTTC	CASTTDWSSYEQYF
TRBJ1-2	TRBV6-1	TRBD1	few	TGTGCCAGCAGTGAAGCAGGGGGCAACTATGGCTACACCTTC	CASSEAGGNYGYTF
TRBJ1-1	TRBV5-1	.	.	TGCGCCAGCAGCCCTCTCCCCGGGGCTGAAGCTTTCTTT	CASSPLPGAEAFF
TRBJ1-1	TRBV5-8	.	.	TGTGCCAGCAGCTTTATAGGCGGTAACATAGAAGCTTTCTTT	CASSFIGGNIEAFF
TRBJ1-3	TRBV6-6	.	.	TGTGCCAGCAGTTACTCAGGCCGAGGGGCGTATTTT	CASSYSGRGAYF
TRBJ1-2	TRBV27	TRBD1	.	TGTGCCAGCAGTTTATCGGGGGACAGGGGGGTTGGCTACACCTTC	CASSLSGDRGVGYTF
TRBJ2-2	TRBV9	.	.	TGTGCCAGCAGCGAAGCGGCGAACACCGGGGAGCTGTTTTTT	CASSEAANTGELFF
TRBJ1-1	TRBV5-6	.	.	TGTGCCAGCAGCTCGGGACTCCGGACCACTGAAGCTTTCTTT	CASSSGLRTTEAFF
TRBJ2-7	TRBV9	TRBD1	.	TGTGCCAGCAGCGTAGCTCCGGACAGGGAGAATGAGCAGTACTTC	CASSVAPDRENEQYF
TRBJ1-2	TRBV5-6	.	.	TGTGCCAGCAGCTTGGCCAACAGCCGCCTCCGACACTATGGCTACACCTTC	CASSLANSRLRHYGYTF
TRBJ2-7	TRBV4-1	TRBD1	few	TGCGCCAGCAGCCAAGTAGGACAGGGATACGAGCAGTACTTC	CASSQVGQGYEQYF
TRBJ1-2	TRBV20-1	TRBD1	.	TGCAGTGCTAGTTCAGGGGGTAGCTATGGCTACACCTTC	CSASSGGSYGYTF
TRBJ2-1	TRBV6-5	TRBD2	.	TGTGCCAGCAGTTATAGCGGGAGGTACAATGAGCAGTTCTTC	CASSYSGRYNEQFF
TRBJ1-1	TRBV30	TRBD1	.	TGTGCCTGGACCCTCGGTGGGACAGGGGGTGAAGCTTTCTTT	CAWTLGGTGGEAFF
TRBJ2-5	TRBV5-1	.	few	TGCGCCAGCAGCTTGGGCGGGGTCCAAGAGACCCAGTACTTC	CASSLGGVQETQYF
TRBJ2-1	TRBV5-4	TRBD2	.	TGTGCCAGCAGCTTGGAAGGCGGGAGCGCGAATGAGCAGTTCTTC	CASSLEGGSANEQFF
TRBJ1-4	TRBV18	TRBD1	.	TGTGCCAGCTCACCCCCAACAGGGGTAAACGAAAAACTGTTTTTT	CASSPPTGVNEKLFF
TRBJ2-2	TRBV11-2	TRBD1	once	TGTGCCAGCAGCCTTCACCCTCCTGACAGGGGGCGAGCCGGGGAGCTGTTTTTT	CASSLHPPDRGRAGELFF
TRBJ1-2	TRBV7-9	.	.	TGTGCCAGCAGATCCCAACTTGTCTATGGCTACACCTTC	CASRSQLVYGYTF
TRBJ2-1	TRBV27	.	.	TGTGCCAGCACCCCCACCCCGACCTACAAAGCCATCAATGAGCAGTTCTTC	CASTPTPTYKAINEQFF
TRBJ2-2	TRBV3-1/TRBV3-2	TRBD2	.	TGTGCCAGCAGCCAAGGGACAGCGGGAGGAGGAAACACCGGGGAGCTGTTTTTT	CASSQGTAGGGNTGELFF
TRBJ1-1	TRBV19	.	.	TGTGCCAGTAGTATTCAGAGAAACACTGAAGCTTTCTTT	CASSIQRNTEAFF
TRBJ1-2	TRBV5-1	TRBD1	.	TGCGCCAGCAGTGGGACAGGGAGCGTCTTCGGCTATGGCTACACCTTC	CASSGTGSVFGYGYTF
TRBJ2-1	TRBV5-1	.	.	TGCGCCAGCAGCTCGGAAGAATTTGAGCAGTTCTTC	CASSSEEFEQFF
TRBJ2-7	TRBV6-5	TRBD1	.	TGTGCCAGCAGGGTGGACAGGGGTCTGCGCGAGCAGTACTTC	CASRVDRGLREQYF
TRBJ1-5	TRBV15	.	.	TGTGCCACCAGCAGAGATGGACAGTATCAGCCCCAGCATTTT	CATSRDGQYQPQHF